Below, 27 T cell receptor beta chains from the same sample are listed, as sequenced in a study of shared clonotypes between healthy human individuals. TCRdb's table, derived via immunoSEQ multiplex PCR, lists solely in-frame clones and lacks some. The repertoire holds about 470,000 clones, with around 79% as singletons. Sequences were obtained from PBMCs. The receptors shown here come from a woman between 40 and 55 years old in good health. Some clones in this sample may be carry-over from other donors' samples.

The chain uses TRBV28 and TRBJ1-3; D call uncertain. V lost 6 bases and J 2 bases, leaving 5 bases between the germline ends. CDR1 MDHEN and CDR2 SYDVKM come from the germline V gene. This CDR3 comprises 12 residues. The CDR3 DNA sequence: TGTGCCAGCAGATGGGCTGGAAACACCATATATTTT. This gives the protein CASRWAGNTIYF.

The chain employs TRBV7-9 and TRBJ1-1; 7 bases agree with TRBD1. V shed 6 bases, J shed 1 base, and the junction held 5 bases outside the gene matches. Per the germline V gene, CDR1 is SEHNR and CDR2 is FQNEAQ (reference sequence). The CDR3 is 14 residues long. The CDR3 reads CASRKTGENTEAFF. Here the CDR3 DNA reads TGTGCCAGCAGGAAAACAGGGGAGAACACTGAAGCTTTCTTT.

This chain uses TRBV4-1 with TRBJ1-5; D ambiguous. Germline lookup yields CDR1 MGHRA and CDR2 YSYEKL. Trimming removed 1 base at V and 5 bases at J, with 6 bases between. The CDR3 spans 13 residues. The CDR3 protein is CASSQVRDQPQHF. CDR3 DNA sequence: TGCGCCAGCAGCCAAGTTCGGGATCAGCCCCAGCATTTT.

The chain employs TRBV28 and TRBJ1-4; the D is unclear. The V end lost 6 bases, the J end lost 4 bases, and 12 bases lay between the germline ends. This CDR3 comprises 14 residues. The germline V gene has CDR1 MDHEN and CDR2 SYDVKM. The CDR3 sequence is CASRPRRYNEKLFF. As DNA, the CDR3 is TGTGCCAGCAGGCCGCGACGGTATAATGAAAAACTGTTTTTT.

In its sample, this clone was seen once. As DNA, the CDR3 is TGTGCCACCAGCAGAGATCGGGGGGCCCGGGGCAGGATGTCTGAAAAACTGTTTTTT. It yields the protein CATSRDRGARGRMSEKLFF. The V call is TRBV15, the J call TRBJ1-4, with D perhaps TRBD1 (6 bases). The CDR3 is 19 amino acids. The V end lost 0 bases, the J end lost 7 bases, and 24 bases lay between the germline ends. Germline loops: CDR1 LNHNV, CDR2 YYDKDF (reference sequence).

The chain employs TRBV27 and TRBJ1-3; the D gene is possibly TRBD1 (6 bases). Germline V gene sequence: CDR1 MNHEY, CDR2 SMNVEV (reference sequence). The CDR3 length is 15 residues. V was clipped by 1 base and J by 4 bases, with 11 bases between them. The chain's CDR3 is CASSLWGGAGNTIYF. The CDR3 region has the DNA TGTGCCAGCAGTTTATGGGGGGGGGCCGGAAACACCATATATTTT.

A single count supports this clone. CDR3 sequence (DNA): TGTGCCTGGAGTGTACAGGGCTCAATGGAGACCCAGTACTTC. Its protein is CAWSVQGSMETQYF. The chain is built from TRBV30 and TRBJ2-5, with TRBD1 as a possible D gene (6 bases). V was clipped by 0 bases and J by 5 bases, with 13 bases between them. The CDR3 is 14 amino acids. The germline V gene encodes CDR1 GTSNPN and CDR2 SVGIG (reference sequence).

The chain employs TRBV28 and TRBJ1-5; D is uncertain. From germline, CDR1 is MDHEN and CDR2 SYDVKM. V gave up 3 bases and J gave up 3 bases, with 9 bases separating them. The CDR3 runs 14 residues. CDR3 in amino acids: CASSFQLYNQPQHF. CDR3 DNA: TGTGCCAGCAGTTTCCAGTTGTACAATCAGCCCCAGCATTTT. Full variable domain (rest looked up from reference TRBV28 and TRBJ1-5): DVKVTQSSRYLVKRTGEKVFLECVQDMDHENMFWYRQDPGLGLRLIYFSYDVKMKEKGDIPEGYSVSREKKERFSLILESASTNQTSMYLCASSFQLYNQPQHFGDGTRLSIL.

The V and J genes are TRBV18 and TRBJ1-4, with a tentative D call TRBD1 (5 bases). The CDR3 totals 15 residues. Germline V lookup: CDR1 KGHSH, CDR2 LQKENI. Trimming took off 6 bases at V and 1 base at J, with 12 bases between the two ends. The CDR3 DNA is TGTGCCAGCTCGCCGAATACAGGAACTAATGAAAAACTGTTTTTT. As protein: CASSPNTGTNEKLFF.

This clone was picked up a small number of times. The V and J genes are TRBV29-1 and TRBJ2-3, with TRBD1 matching 11 bases. This CDR3 is 16 amino acids long. CDR1 is SQVTM, CDR2 ANQGSEA, per germline. V gave up 5 bases and J gave up 4 bases; unmatched junction bases: 11. The CDR3 sequence is CSVLRRTGGLSDTQYF. The CDR3 nucleotides are TGCAGCGTTTTGAGGAGGACAGGGGGCCTATCAGATACGCAGTATTTT.

Only a few counts were recorded for this clone. The chain recombines TRBV28 with TRBJ1-1, with a tentative D call TRBD1 (6 bases). The CDR3 runs 12 residues. The germline gives CDR1 MDHEN, CDR2 SYDVKM. V lost 3 bases, J lost 7 bases, and 9 bases lay in between. CDR3 amino acids: CASSFRTDEAFF. In nucleotides, the CDR3 is TGTGCCAGCAGTTTCAGGACAGATGAAGCTTTCTTT.

The V gene is TRBV10-3, the J gene TRBJ1-1, with D possibly TRBD1 on 5 matching bases. The germline gives CDR1 ENHRY, CDR2 SYGVKD. Trimming left V 8 bases short and J 4 bases short, with 17 bases between. The CDR3 consists of 14 residues. CDR3 bases: TGTGCCATCGGTCCCCAGGGATCGACCACTGAAGCTTTCTTT. Its protein product is CAIGPQGSTTEAFF.

The chain carries TRBV7-2 and TRBJ2-2, with D possibly matching TRBD1 (6 bases). The CDR3 consists of 17 residues. CDR1 is SGHTA, CDR2 FQGNSA, per germline. V shed 0 bases and J shed 0 bases, with 11 bases lying between them. The CDR3 spells CASSLARGGANTGELFF. In DNA form, the CDR3 reads TGTGCCAGCAGCTTAGCGCGTGGGGGCGCGAACACCGGGGAGCTGTTTTTT.

This clone came up a few times. One end of the junction fails to match germline, which may point to a read error. The chain uses TRBV7-7 and TRBJ2-2; D is ambiguous. The CDR3 is 14 residues long. The V gene's germline CDR1 is SSHAT and CDR2 FNYEAQ (reference sequence). CDR3 in amino acids: CASSSNVNTGELFF. In DNA, the CDR3 is TGTGCTAGCAGCTCGAATGTAAACACCGGGGAGCTGTTTTTT.

The rearrangement joins TRBV5-6 to TRBJ2-5; a weak D match, TRBD1 (5 bases). V was pared by 4 bases and J by 3 bases, with 10 bases between. Germline V gene sequence: CDR1 SGHDT, CDR2 YYEEEE. This CDR3 contains 13 residues. The CDR3 is CASSKRGEETQYF. The DNA of the CDR3 is TGTGCCAGCAGCAAAAGGGGTGAAGAGACCCAGTACTTC.

This chain links TRBV28 with TRBJ1-2; D may be TRBD1 (5 bases). The length of the CDR3 is 16 residues. From germline, CDR1 is MDHEN and CDR2 SYDVKM. V lost 3 bases and J lost 2, with 16 bases in between. CDR3 DNA sequence: TGTGCCAGCAGTTTGGAGGGGTCGGGGTTGAACTATGGCTACACCTTC. This codes for CASSLEGSGLNYGYTF.

The chain carries TRBV4-1 and TRBJ2-7; 9 bases align to TRBD2. The J call may be incorrect, as the DNA end agrees better with TRBJ2-5. This CDR3 comprises 16 residues. Germline loops: CDR1 MGHRA, CDR2 YSYEKL. CDR3 protein: CASSSIQGNSGRTQYF. DNA for the CDR3: TGCGCCAGCAGCAGCATCCAGGGAAATAGCGGGAGGACCCAGTACTTC.

The chain carries TRBV21-1 and TRBJ2-7; the DNA was not used to check the table's D call, TRBD1. TRBV21-1 is a known pseudogene. The CDR3 loop spans 14 amino acids. The CDR3 spells CASSKGNKSYEQYF. The CDR3 DNA is TGTGCCAGCAGCAAAGGCAACAAGTCGTACGAGCAGTACTTC.

This clone was detected once. This chain joins TRBV29-1 and TRBJ1-5, with D perhaps TRBD1 (5 bases). This CDR3 is 13 amino acids long. V lost 6 bases and J 5 bases, leaving 14 bases between the germline ends. Germline CDR1 reads SQVTM; CDR2 reads ANQGSEA. The CDR3 is CSVGGGFDQPQHF. The CDR3 DNA is TGCAGCGTGGGGGGGGGTTTCGATCAGCCCCAGCATTTT.

This clone was found a few times. Since a much larger clone is just one base distant, this may be a read error. This sample includes further DNA sequences coding for the same CDR3. V and J are TRBV7-3 and TRBJ1-5; D gene unclear. The CDR3 consists of 13 residues. With 2 bases removed from V and 3 bases from J, the gap between germline ends came to 5 bases. Germline CDR1 reads SGHTA; CDR2 reads FQGTGA. Here the CDR3 DNA reads TGTGCCAGCAGCTTAGGGCCCAATCAGCCCCAGCATTTT. Translated: CASSLGPNQPQHF.

This clone was observed once. The gene calls are TRBV6-1 and TRBJ1-6, with D unclear. CDR3 size: 12 residues. V lost 3 bases and J lost 10, with 7 bases in between. Germline V gene data show CDR1 as MNHNS and CDR2 as SASEGT. CDR3 sequence reads: CASSDIPSPLHF. The DNA of the CDR3 is TGTGCCAGCAGTGACATTCCGTCACCCCTCCACTTT.

The chain carries TRBV7-9 and TRBJ1-2; D uncertain. CDR3 length: 14 residues. The V gene lost 6 bases and the J gene lost 2 bases, with 13 bases spanning the gap. Per the germline V gene, CDR1 is SEHNR and CDR2 is FQNEAQ (reference sequence). CDR3: CASRPAGVNYGYTF. Here the CDR3 DNA reads TGTGCCAGCAGGCCGGCGGGAGTGAACTATGGCTACACCTTC.

This clone came up once. The gene calls are TRBV10-1 and TRBJ1-1, with 7 positions matching TRBD1. Per germline, CDR1 WNHNN and CDR2 SYGVQD (reference sequence). There are 14 residues in the CDR3. Trimming cost V 1 base and J 3 bases; bases outside gene matches: 2. CDR3 loop: CASSEFTGDTEAFF. CDR3 sequence (DNA): TGCGCCAGCAGTGAGTTTACAGGGGACACTGAAGCTTTCTTT.

CDR3 nucleotides: TGTGCCAGCAGTTTATCGTGGAGACTATACGAGCAGTACTTC. Residues: CASSLSWRLYEQYF. The rearrangement uses TRBV27 and TRBJ2-7, with TRBD2 as a possible D gene (5 bases). V was trimmed by 0 bases and J by 4 bases, leaving 10 bases between them. The CDR3 length is 14 residues. The germline V gene encodes CDR1 MNHEY and CDR2 SMNVEV (reference sequence).

With respect to this clone: Relative to the germline gene, one junction end is altered; a read error may explain this. The rearrangement joins TRBV11-2 to TRBJ2-7; D unclear. The length of the CDR3 is 11 residues. The germline gives CDR1 SGHAT, CDR2 FQNNGV. The CDR3 bases are TGTGCCGGCAGCCAACTGACCGAGCAGTACTTC. It is translated as CAGSQLTEQYF.

The rearrangement uses TRBV5-4 and TRBJ1-2; possible D gene TRBD1, 6 bases. CDR1 is SGHNT and CDR2 is YYREEE in the germline V gene (reference sequence). V lost 0 bases, J lost 0 bases, and 9 bases lay in between. CDR3 length: 15 amino acids. CDR3 region: CASSLDRDTNYGYTF. The CDR3 nucleotides are TGTGCCAGCAGCTTGGACAGGGACACTAACTATGGCTACACCTTC. Drawing the rest from reference TRBV5-4 and TRBJ1-2, the complete variable domain is ETGVTQSPTHLIKTRGQQVTLRCSSQSGHNTVSWYQQALGQGPQFIFQYYREEENGRGNFPPRFSGLQFPNYSSELNVNALELDDSALYLCASSLDRDTNYGYTFGSGTRLTVV.

This chain connects TRBV5-4 to TRBJ2-7; possible D gene TRBD2, 6 bases. The CDR3 consists of 15 residues. Germline V gives CDR1 SGHNT, CDR2 YYREEE (reference sequence). Trimming cost V 0 bases and J 2 bases, with 12 bases left between them. The CDR3 is CASSLAGSGTYEQYF. In DNA, the CDR3 is TGTGCCAGCAGCTTGGCCGGTAGCGGAACCTACGAGCAGTACTTC.